This record looks at one T cell receptor beta chain sequence and its context. Seattle cases were enrolled at active infection and followed longitudinally. This sample was taken from a study of blood T cell repertoires in COVID-19. Study summary: Material from acute and convalescent COVID-19 was sourced from the United States, Italy and Spain. Sources were T cells, B-cell-depleted T cells, or PBMCs; the material itself was cDNA or gDNA.

Methods used by the authors: Amplification of reference gene primers was used by the study to estimate nucleated cell counts. The assay was immunoSEQ multiplex PCR, and TCRdb's table has in-frame clones only and misses some. V and J calls and clone size are as listed in that table; D and trimming were resolved from the DNA. The profile shows approximately 190,000 clones, roughly 87% of them singletons. V dropped 5 bases and J dropped 6; count of bases not matched to a gene: 11. The CDR3 length is 18 residues. Germline CDR1 reads LNHDA; CDR2 reads SQIVND (reference sequence). Sequencing was done on a sample of peripheral blood. The chain employs TRBV19 and TRBJ2-2; 14 positions match TRBD2. This clonotype was sampled from a woman in her sixties or seventies with COVID-19, enrolled during active disease. DNA for the CDR3: TGTGCCAGTAGTCCGGGACTAGCGGGAGTTCTAGGCCCCGGGGAGCTGTTTTTT. Protein product: CASSPGLAGVLGPGELFF.